Below, 16 T cell receptor beta chains from the same sample are listed, as sequenced in a study of PD-L1 blockade in urothelial cancer. Time point reported: pretreatment peripheral blood. Produced via immunoSEQ multiplex PCR; TCRdb's table is partial and in-frame only. The data contain some 57,000 clones, roughly 84% of them singletons. Here the sequenced sample was PBMCs, taken around atezolizumab (anti-PD-L1) treatment. These receptors were taken from a man aged 50 or older with urothelial cancer.

CDR3 DNA: TGCGCCAGCAGCTCCGGACAGGGGGGGTACAATGAGCAGTTCTTC. Translated: CASSSGQGGYNEQFF. The chain couples TRBV5-1 to TRBJ2-1; 10 bases align to TRBD1. This CDR3 spans 15 amino acids. The ends lost 3 bases at V and 4 bases at J; junction bases unmatched: 4. Germline-derived CDR1 and CDR2 are SGHRS and YFSETQ. Full variable domain (rest looked up from reference TRBV5-1 and TRBJ2-1): KAGVTQTPRYLIKTRGQQVTLSCSPISGHRSVSWYQQTPGQGLQFLFEYFSETQRNKGNFPGRFSGRQFSNSRSEMNVSTLELGDSALYLCASSSGQGGYNEQFFGPGTRLTVL.

The chain carries TRBV13 and TRBJ2-3, with D possibly being TRBD2 (6 bases). Trimming removed 5 bases from V and 0 bases from J, with 21 bases in between. The CDR3 contains 18 residues. Germline lookup yields CDR1 PRHDT and CDR2 FYEKMQ (reference sequence). The CDR3 loop is CASSRPTGGMESTDTQYF. The CDR3 nucleotides read TGTGCCAGCAGCCGACCAACTGGCGGGATGGAAAGCACAGATACGCAGTATTTT.

V and J are TRBV7-9 and TRBJ2-3; 11 nucleotides match TRBD2. V lost 2 bases to trimming and J lost 4 bases; unmatched junction nucleotides: 11. The CDR3 length is 18 residues. The germline CDR1 and CDR2 sequences are SEHNR and FQNEAQ (reference sequence). CDR3 DNA: TGTGCCAGCAGCTTAACGTCTCCGGCTAGCGGGGGGTCAGATACGCAGTATTTT. Amino acid sequence: CASSLTSPASGGSDTQYF.

The gene calls are TRBV6-6 and TRBJ1-1; TRBD1 is a possible D gene (5 bases). Trimming left V 0 bases short and J 0 bases short, with 8 bases between. This CDR3 region has 15 residues. Germline loops: CDR1 MNHNY, CDR2 SVGAGI (reference sequence). The CDR3 region has the DNA TGTGCCAGCAGTTACTCCGGACAAATGAACACTGAAGCTTTCTTT. Residues: CASSYSGQMNTEAFF.

This clone was seen a single time. The chain carries TRBV11-3 and TRBJ2-1; a weak D match, TRBD2 (5 bases). The CDR3 contains 13 residues. The germline CDR1 and CDR2 sequences are SGHNT and YENEEA. The germline V and J ends were trimmed by 4 bases and 6 bases, with 10 bases remaining between them. The chain's CDR3 is CASSSRSGNEQFF. Written as DNA, the CDR3 is TGTGCCAGCAGCTCCAGGAGCGGCAATGAGCAGTTCTTC.

The chain employs TRBV29-1 and TRBJ2-7; a possible D gene is TRBD2 (7 bases). The CDR3 spans 13 residues. V lost 1 base and J lost 4, with 11 bases in between. In germline, CDR1 is SQVTM, CDR2 ANQGSEA. The CDR3 loop is CSVEGGGGYEQYF. For the CDR3, the DNA is TGCAGCGTTGAAGGGGGAGGGGGATACGAGCAGTACTTC.

The V and J genes are TRBV6-5 and TRBJ2-7; 8 bases fit TRBD1. V was pared by 10 bases and J by 5 bases, with 13 bases of the junction left unmatched. CDR3 length equals 14 residues. CDR1 and CDR2 (germline): MNHEY, SVGAGI. CDR3 amino acids: CATHRPGGGDEQYF. DNA of the CDR3: TGTGCCACCCACCGCCCAGGGGGCGGCGACGAGCAGTACTTC.

This clone turned up a few times. The rearrangement links TRBV7-2 to TRBJ2-7; 7 bases map to TRBD1. The CDR3 extends over 15 amino acids. Trimming removed 4 bases from V and 4 bases from J; junction bases left unmatched: 10. CDR1 is SGHTA, CDR2 FQGNSA, per germline. This chain's CDR3 is CASSSPPLQGYEQYF. The CDR3 region has the DNA TGTGCCAGCAGCTCCCCTCCCCTACAGGGGTACGAGCAGTACTTC. Full variable domain (remainder filled in from reference TRBV7-2 and TRBJ2-7): GAGVSQSPSNKVTEKGKDVELRCDPISGHTALYWYRQSLGQGLEFLIYFQGNSAPDKSGLPSDRFSAERTGGSVSTLTIQRTQQEDSAVYLCASSSPPLQGYEQYFGPGTRLTVT.

The gene calls are TRBV5-8 and TRBJ2-7, with 7 bases identical to TRBD2. V dropped 5 bases and J dropped 5; count of bases not matched to a gene: 7. CDR3 length equals 13 residues. Germline V gene lookup returns CDR1 SGHTS and CDR2 YDEGEE. The CDR3 nucleotides read TGTGCCAGCAGTGTGGGAGGGAGGAACGAGCAGTACTTC. Amino acid sequence: CASSVGGRNEQYF.

The chain has TRBV30 and TRBJ2-7; D not certain. This CDR3 comprises 12 residues. Germline CDR1 is GTSNPN and CDR2 is SVGIG (reference sequence). V lost 3 bases and J lost 0, with 6 bases in between. The CDR3 nucleotides read TGTGCCTGGAGCCCGAGCTCCTACGAGCAGTACTTC. Protein product: CAWSPSSYEQYF.

The chain couples TRBV27 to TRBJ2-1, with TRBD1 identical over 9 bases. The CDR3 loop spans 14 amino acids. Germline lookup yields CDR1 MNHEY and CDR2 SMNVEV (reference sequence). V was pared by 6 bases and J by 4 bases, with 4 bases of the junction left unmatched. The CDR3 sequence: CASRTGTGYNEQFF. The CDR3 DNA is TGTGCCAGCAGGACCGGGACAGGGTACAATGAGCAGTTCTTC.

The V gene is TRBV7-6, the J gene TRBJ1-3; D might be TRBD1 (5 bases). The CDR3 sequence is 15 residues long. The V gene lost 2 bases and the J gene lost 4 bases, with 12 bases spanning the gap. Germline V gives CDR1 SGHVS, CDR2 FNYEAQ. CDR3 protein: CASSLSWDSGNTIYF. DNA for the CDR3: TGTGCCAGCAGCTTATCCTGGGACTCGGGAAACACCATATATTTT.

This clone came up once. V usage is TRBV6-5 and J usage is TRBJ1-5; TRBD1 agrees at 10 bases. The CDR3 runs to 15 residues. Germline CDR1 is MNHEY and CDR2 is SVGAGI. After removal of 6 bases from V and 5 bases from J, the junction contained 7 bases not matched to a gene. Written as DNA, the CDR3 is TGTGCCAGCAGATCCGGACAGGGGGTCGATCAGCCCCAGCATTTT. Protein: CASRSGQGVDQPQHF.

V is TRBV19 and J is TRBJ2-2, with 7 bases lining up with TRBD1. After removal of 6 bases from V and 4 bases from J, the junction contained 5 bases not matched to a gene. Germline-derived CDR1 and CDR2 are LNHDA and SQIVND (reference sequence). This CDR3 has 14 amino acids. The CDR3 DNA sequence: TGTGCCAGTAGCCGACAGGGCGGCACCGGGGAGCTGTTTTTT. Residues: CASSRQGGTGELFF.

The rearrangement joins TRBV7-9 to TRBJ1-1, with a tentative D call TRBD1 (6 bases). CDR3 length: 15 amino acids. V lost 6 bases, J lost 5 bases, and 19 bases lay in between. Germline V gene lookup returns CDR1 SEHNR and CDR2 FQNEAQ (reference sequence). The chain's CDR3 is CASRPSLRQGTEAFF. CDR3 bases: TGTGCCAGCAGGCCAAGCCTTCGGCAGGGGACTGAAGCTTTCTTT.

Here the CDR3 DNA reads TGTGCCAGCTCACCATGGACAGGGAGCACCGGGGAGCTGTTTTTT. It encodes CASSPWTGSTGELFF. This chain uses TRBV18 with TRBJ2-2; TRBD1 aligns across 8 bases. The V gene end was trimmed by 2 bases and the J gene end by 4 bases; junction bases not matched to a gene: 3. Germline assignment: CDR1 KGHSH and CDR2 LQKENI. The CDR3 consists of 15 residues.